Below, 31 T cell receptor beta chains from the same sample are listed, as sequenced in a study of CXCR3-negative and CXCR3-positive naive CD8 T cells. cDNA libraries for TRB were generated by 5' RACE incorporating UMI labels. TCRdb re-called the 5' RACE reads; one entry per CDR3 protein, DNA not given. The specimen's table records approximately 56,000 distinct CDR3 sequences. The specimen was memory CD8+ T cells from blood. The receptor source for this set is a human donor in good health. Some clones in this sample may be carry-over from other donors' samples.

V usage is TRBV18 and J usage is TRBJ2-5; the D call of TRBD1 rests on TCRdb alone, since no DNA is present to check it. Germline V CDR1 and CDR2: KGHSH, LQKENI. This CDR3 spans 16 amino acids. The CDR3 is CASSPPQWAVGETQYF.

This chain links TRBV27 with TRBJ2-1. The CDR3 is made up of 13 amino acids. Per germline, CDR1 MNHEY and CDR2 SMNVEV (reference sequence). The CDR3 loop is CASSLSGVGEQFF.

V gene TRBV7-9 combines with J gene TRBJ2-7; TCRdb calls TRBD1, which cannot be checked without DNA. Germline loops: CDR1 SEHNR, CDR2 FQNEAQ (reference sequence). The CDR3 is made up of 15 amino acids. CDR3 loop: CASSTFAQQGYEQYF. Combining the CDR3 with reference TRBV7-9 and TRBJ2-7 gives the whole variable domain DTGVSQNPRHKITKRGQNVTFRCDPISEHNRLYWYRQTLGQGPEFLTYFQNEAQLEKSRLLSDRFSAERPKGSFSTLEIQRTEQGDSAMYLCASSTFAQQGYEQYFGPGTRLTVT.

The gene calls are TRBV29-1 and TRBJ2-3. The CDR3 contains 14 residues. The germline CDR1 and CDR2 sequences are SQVTM and ANQGSEA. The CDR3 sequence: CSVDGGTSTDTQYF.

J is TRBJ1-1 and V is TRBV6-4; the TRBD1 assignment by TCRdb is unverifiable without DNA. Germline V CDR1 and CDR2: MRHNA, SNTAGT. This CDR3 has 15 amino acids. The CDR3: CASSAGAGMNTEAFF.

CDR3: CATSDLWSVEQFF. The rearrangement uses TRBV24-1 and TRBJ2-1. Germline V lookup: CDR1 KGHDR, CDR2 SFDVKD. This CDR3 is built from 13 residues.

This chain joins TRBV7-9 and TRBJ2-7; the TCRdb call, TRBD1, lacks DNA for checking. The CDR3 is 14 amino acids. Germline V gene sequence: CDR1 SEHNR, CDR2 FQNEAQ (reference sequence). This CDR3 reads CASTGLQVHYEQYF.

The genes are TRBV12-5 and TRBJ2-7; TCRdb's D gene call, TRBD2, goes unchecked for lack of DNA. The germline CDR1 and CDR2 sequences are LGHNT and FRNRAP. There are 16 residues in the CDR3. The CDR3 region is CASGLVGGAHSYEQYF. Full variable domain (remainder filled in from reference TRBV12-5 and TRBJ2-7): DARVTQTPRHKVTEMGQEVTMRCQPILGHNTVFWYRQTMMQGLELLAYFRNRAPLDDSGMPKDRFSAEMPDATLATLKIQPSEPRDSAVYFCASGLVGGAHSYEQYFGPGTRLTVT.

This chain links TRBV29-1 with TRBJ2-7. The CDR3 runs 13 residues. Germline CDR1 SQVTM, CDR2 ANQGSEA. This CDR3 is CSVEDSAIYEQYF.

J is TRBJ2-1 and V is TRBV5-1; TCRdb designates TRBD1, a call that cannot be tested without DNA. The germline gives CDR1 SGHRS, CDR2 YFSETQ. CDR3 length equals 16 residues. The CDR3 is CASSLAAGATYNEQFF.

The chain recombines TRBV7-6 with TRBJ2-1; TCRdb proposes TRBD1, but this gene call is untestable without DNA. CDR3 length: 13 amino acids. Germline V gene sequence: CDR1 SGHVS, CDR2 FNYEAQ. This CDR3 reads CASSPGNYGEQFF.

The chain combines TRBV12-3 or TRBV12-4 with TRBJ2-7; without DNA, the TCRdb call of TRBD1 cannot be checked. The CDR3 consists of 15 residues. The CDR3 is CASRTSRDMRGEQYF.

The CDR3 sequence is CASSQYIRDMSTDTQYF. V gene TRBV4-2 combines with J gene TRBJ2-3; TCRdb's D call, TRBD1, is unchecked because there is no DNA. Germline values: CDR1 LGHNA, CDR2 YNFKEQ. The CDR3 runs 17 residues.

The chain carries TRBV7-9 and TRBJ1-1. Per the germline V gene, CDR1 is SEHNR and CDR2 is FQNEAQ (reference sequence). This CDR3 contains 14 residues. CDR3 sequence: CASSGLAGNTEAFF.

The chain joins TRBV4-3 to TRBJ2-7; TCRdb proposes TRBD1, but this gene call is untestable without DNA. CDR3 length: 13 amino acids. Germline V gene sequence: CDR1 LGHNA, CDR2 YSLEER. The CDR3 is CASSPRTGYEQYF.

The chain recombines TRBV29-1 with TRBJ1-1. The CDR3 has 12 amino acids. Germline loops: CDR1 SQVTM, CDR2 ANQGSEA. CDR3 residues: CSVLAANTEAFF.

The J gene is TRBJ2-5, the V gene TRBV20-1; TCRdb lists TRBD1, though no DNA is available to test this call. This CDR3 has 14 amino acids. CDR1 and CDR2 (germline): DFQATT, SNEGSKA (reference sequence). CDR3 loop: CSARDGNPQETQYF.

V gene TRBV29-1 combines with J gene TRBJ2-7; checking the TCRdb D call of TRBD2 is not possible without DNA. This CDR3 has 14 residues. Germline loops: CDR1 SQVTM, CDR2 ANQGSEA. CDR3 sequence: CSVGLEGAPYEQYF.

The chain recombines TRBV7-9 with TRBJ2-2; there is no DNA to check the TCRdb D call of TRBD1. CDR1 and CDR2 (germline): SEHNR, FQNEAQ (reference sequence). The CDR3 totals 16 residues. CDR3 sequence: CASSPWTGDDTGELFF.

The chain employs TRBV28 and TRBJ2-1; TCRdb's D call, TRBD1, is unchecked because there is no DNA. CDR1 MDHEN and CDR2 SYDVKM come from the germline V gene. The CDR3 runs to 15 residues. The CDR3 spells CASSLEGAWGNEQFF.

V and J are TRBV5-6 and TRBJ2-7. CDR1 is SGHDT and CDR2 is YYEEEE in the germline V gene. CDR3 length equals 13 residues. Here the CDR3 reads CASQASGSYEQYF.

CDR3 region: CAIGSGMYYGYTF. The chain has TRBV10-3 and TRBJ1-2; TCRdb reports TRBD1, a call that lacks DNA to check it against. CDR1 is ENHRY and CDR2 is SYGVKD in the germline V gene. The CDR3 loop spans 13 amino acids.

The genes are TRBV7-9 and TRBJ2-7. This CDR3 is 13 amino acids long. Per germline, CDR1 SEHNR and CDR2 FQNEAQ (reference sequence). The CDR3 loop reads CASSPDPGLPQYF.

The V call is TRBV25-1, the J call TRBJ2-7; TCRdb's D call, TRBD1, is unchecked because there is no DNA. This CDR3 is built from 13 residues. CDR1 MGHDK and CDR2 SYGVNS come from the germline V gene. The CDR3 loop reads CASSDWDAYEQYF.

This sequence joins TRBV15 and TRBJ2-1; the TCRdb call, TRBD2, lacks DNA for checking. This CDR3 is built from 15 residues. CDR1 LNHNV and CDR2 YYDKDF come from the germline V gene (reference sequence). The CDR3 loop is CATSRDTSGSNEQFF.

CDR3 sequence: CASSFDGSRDTQYF. V usage is TRBV12-3 or TRBV12-4 and J usage is TRBJ2-3; lacking DNA, the TRBD2 call made by TCRdb goes unchecked. CDR3 size: 14 residues.

This rearrangement joins TRBV29-1 to TRBJ2-1. Per the germline V gene, CDR1 is SQVTM and CDR2 is ANQGSEA. There are 14 residues in the CDR3. The CDR3 sequence is CSVEASSSYNEQFF.

V gene TRBV11-2 combines with J gene TRBJ2-5. The CDR3 sequence is 15 residues long. Germline lookup yields CDR1 SGHAT and CDR2 FQNNGV. Here the CDR3 reads CASSLGSGIQETQYF.

The chain carries TRBV29-1 and TRBJ2-1; there is no DNA to check the TCRdb D call of TRBD2. Germline loops: CDR1 SQVTM, CDR2 ANQGSEA. This CDR3 comprises 12 residues. This CDR3 is CSVVEGDNEQFF.

The chain uses TRBV5-1 and TRBJ1-1. The CDR3 extends over 11 amino acids. Looked up from germline, CDR1 is SGHRS and CDR2 is YFSETQ. The CDR3 loop is CASSLGEEAFF. The variable domain in full, with the rest retrieved from reference TRBV5-1 and TRBJ1-1, is KAGVTQTPRYLIKTRGQQVTLSCSPISGHRSVSWYQQTPGQGLQFLFEYFSETQRNKGNFPGRFSGRQFSNSRSEMNVSTLELGDSALYLCASSLGEEAFFGQGTRLTVV.

The rearrangement uses TRBV4-3 and TRBJ2-3. The CDR3 loop spans 14 amino acids. Germline-derived CDR1 and CDR2 are LGHNA and YSLEER. CDR3 protein: CASSQDAGSLEQYF.